The 6 T cell receptor beta chains below all came from one sample that was sequenced in a study of blood T cells in healthy people across ages (dated by TCRdb to 2015 to 2017). Library prep was done by 5' RACE. The reads were generated on an Illumina HiSeq 2500. The second PCR ran for about 6 to 12 cycles and used a J-beta primer mix along with a sample-barcoded 5' primer. TCRdb passed the public sequencing reads through fastp at Q25 and MiXCR, retaining productive beta sequences. Every entry covers one CDR3 protein and lists the most common genes and DNA from its rows. The sample includes 600,000 or so distinct CDR3 sequences, with approximately 30% observed a single time. More than 15% of the sample comes from the top ten. Sequences were obtained from blood. Receptors were obtained from a woman of 80 years or more in good health.

This clonotype appeared a few times. V gene TRBV15 combines with J gene TRBJ1-5, with TRBD1 matching 7 bases. Germline V gene lookup returns CDR1 LNHNV and CDR2 YYDKDF (reference sequence). The CDR3 totals 15 residues. V lost 0 bases and J lost 3; bases outside the gene matches: 2. CDR3 protein: CATSREQGYNQPQHF. CDR3 sequence (DNA): TGTGCCACCAGCAGAGAACAGGGGTACAATCAGCCCCAGCATTTT.

This clonotype was seen many times. This rearrangement joins TRBV6-5 to TRBJ2-4; the D is unclear. CDR3 length equals 14 residues. In germline, CDR1 is MNHEY, CDR2 SVGAGI. The ends were cut back, 6 bases at V and 1 base at J, with 10 bases in the middle. The CDR3 bases are TGTGCCAGCAGATCACAGCAGGCCAAAAACATTCAGTACTTC. Protein: CASRSQQAKNIQYF.

This clonotype was recorded a few times. This chain uses TRBV20-1 with TRBJ2-1; D ambiguous. V dropped 6 bases and J dropped 6 bases, with 9 bases sitting between them. The CDR3 loop spans 11 amino acids. CDR1 DFQATT and CDR2 SNEGSKA come from the germline V gene (reference sequence). As DNA, the CDR3 is TGCAGTGCACCGATGGGCAATGAGCAGTTCTTC. It is translated as CSAPMGNEQFF.

About this clonotype: At one end, the junction sequence differs from germline, possibly due to a read error. The J gene is TRBJ2-3, the V gene TRBV12-3 or TRBV12-4, with TRBD1 matching 11 bases. The CDR3 contains 16 residues. For the CDR3, the DNA is TGTGCCAGCAGTTTTGGGGACAGGGGGAGAGCAGATGCGCAGTATTTT. It is translated as CASSFGDRGRADAQYF.

This clonotype was seen a handful of times. The J gene is TRBJ2-1, the V gene TRBV20-1; D is undetermined. This CDR3 region has 10 residues. Germline-derived CDR1 and CDR2 are DFQATT and SNEGSKA (reference sequence). V was pared by 4 bases and J by 5 bases, with 3 bases between. CDR3 region: CSAMNNEQFF. The CDR3 DNA follows: TGCAGTGCTATGAACAATGAGCAGTTCTTC.

This clonotype was recorded many times. This chain links TRBV6-1 with TRBJ2-5; D not resolved. The CDR3 is made up of 12 amino acids. Trimming took off 4 bases at V and 4 bases at J, with 7 bases between the two ends. Looked up from germline, CDR1 is MNHNS and CDR2 is SASEGT. In nucleotides, the CDR3 is TGTGCCAGCAGTGCCGTCGGAGAGACCCAGTACTTC. This gives the protein CASSAVGETQYF.